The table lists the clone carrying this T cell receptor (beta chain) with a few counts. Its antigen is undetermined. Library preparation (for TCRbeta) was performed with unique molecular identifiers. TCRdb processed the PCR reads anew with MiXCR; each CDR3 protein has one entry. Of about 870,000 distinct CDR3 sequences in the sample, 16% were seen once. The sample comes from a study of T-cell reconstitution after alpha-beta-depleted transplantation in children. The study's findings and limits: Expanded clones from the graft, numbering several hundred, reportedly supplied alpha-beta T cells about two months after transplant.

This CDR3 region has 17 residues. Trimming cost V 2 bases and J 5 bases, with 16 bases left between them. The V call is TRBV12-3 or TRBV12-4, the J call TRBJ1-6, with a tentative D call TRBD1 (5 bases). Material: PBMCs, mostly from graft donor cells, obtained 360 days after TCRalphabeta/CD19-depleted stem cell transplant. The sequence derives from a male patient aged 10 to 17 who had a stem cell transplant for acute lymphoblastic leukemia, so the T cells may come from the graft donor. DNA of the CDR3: TGTGCCAGCAGTTTACGGTTTGGGGGATCAGATAATTCACCCCTCCACTTT. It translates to CASSLRFGGSDNSPLHF.